This T cell receptor (beta chain) was profiled in a study of blood T cell repertoires in COVID-19. With V trimmed by 5 bases and J by 13 bases, 5 bases remained unmatched. This CDR3 has 10 residues. Germline loops: CDR1 MNHGY, CDR2 SAAAGT. In the original processing: Nucleated cell number was recorded as an estimate derived from reference gene primer amplification. Assay used: immunoSEQ multiplex PCR; TCRdb lists only in-frame clones, some missing. The V and J calls and clone size are taken from that table; D and trimming were inferred from the DNA. This table holds under 150,000 clones, around nine tenths found once.

Sequencing was done on a sample of peripheral blood. This chain connects TRBV6-8 to TRBJ2-7; 7 bases match TRBD1. This TCR derives from a woman in her 70s who had recovered from COVID-19. The CDR3 here is CASSPRQGYF. CDR3 coding DNA: TGTGCCAGCAGTCCGCGACAGGGTTACTTC.